One T cell receptor (beta chain) is described in this entry. Its antigen remains unidentified. The CDR3 runs 14 residues. V was shortened by 5 bases and J by 1 base, with 12 bases between the two germline ends. Germline loops: CDR1 SGHTS, CDR2 YDEGEE. In the PCR, 60 Vbeta and 13 Jbeta primers were used. As processed by the authors: Later reanalysis found around 80 million unique TCR beta chains, approximately 11 million of them shared. Measured with immunoSEQ multiplex PCR; TCRdb has only the in-frame clones, and not every one. V and J calls and clone size come straight from that table; D and trimming were deduced from the DNA. The sample lists about 59,000 clones, about four fifths occurring once. This sample is part of a study of cytomegalovirus exposure and HLA in healthy donors. Study-wide results and limits: Sequencing likely caused a cluster of highly shared sequence variants. Looking again later, the authors saw that most CMV-associated TCR beta chains seemed HLA-restricted. In the analysis, some V segments, TRBV6-2 and TRBV6-3 included, were excluded as indistinguishable.

The source is a young man in good health and CMV-seropositive. What was sequenced was PBMCs. The chain is built from TRBV5-8 and TRBJ1-1; D may be TRBD1 (5 bases). The CDR3 reads CASRWGLRNTEAFF. CDR3 DNA sequence: TGTGCCAGCAGATGGGGACTTCGGAACACTGAAGCTTTCTTT.